This T cell receptor beta chain was sequenced in a study of T cells in Graves' hyperthyroidism and ophthalmopathy. Points from the study as a whole: Blood also showed most of the thyroid clonotypes that were expanded above 0.001.

This clonotype has only a few counts. Its specificity is not known. At one of its ends the junction is not consistent with the germline gene, which may arise from a read error. RNA transcripts were the template for amplifying TCR beta CDR3 regions. When the TCR CDR3 underwent first-round RT-PCR, the HTBI primer set was used. TCRdb independently ran MiXCR on the multiplex PCR reads; one entry per CDR3 protein. Here the sample spans under 300,000 distinct CDR3 sequences, 10% to 15% being singletons. CDR3 size: 13 residues. CDR1 is MNHEY, CDR2 SMNVEV, per germline (reference sequence). Uncontrolled infections, other autoimmune diseases, pregnancy or lactation led to exclusion of patients. Extraction of PBMCs used roughly 9.3 ml of fresh peripheral blood.

Sequencing input: blood. The J gene is TRBJ2-7, the V gene TRBV27; D uncertain. The sequence was collected from a woman between 25 and 40 years old with Graves' hyperthyroidism that later progressed to Graves' ophthalmopathy. As DNA, the CDR3 is TGTGCCAGCAGTTTGGACGGAACCTACGAGCGGTACTTC. Residues: CASSLDGTYERYF.